This T cell receptor (beta chain) was recovered during a study of shared clonotypes between healthy human individuals. CDR3 size: 11 residues. CDR1 SNHLY and CDR2 FYNNEI come from the germline V gene. V lost 3 bases and J lost 5, with 4 bases in between. The assay ran at deep level. Evenly divided among several immunoSEQ plates was the genomic DNA of each subset. Sequenced by immunoSEQ multiplex PCR; TCRdb stores in-frame clones only, minus some. This sample has some 690,000 clones, with roughly 91% found just once. Sequencing input: memory CD8+ T cells from PBMCs. Subset reported: CD45RO+ cells pooled with CCR7-negative TemRA cells. This TCR was sampled from a man between 18 and 35 years old in good health. Some clones in this sample may be carry-over from other donors' samples. The rearrangement uses TRBV2 and TRBJ2-5; D is unresolved. CDR3 coding DNA: TGTGCCAGCAGTGATTGGGAGACCCAGTACTTC. Translated: CASSDWETQYF.